This T cell receptor (beta chain) was sequenced in a study of shared clonotypes between healthy human individuals. The assay was immunoSEQ multiplex PCR, and TCRdb's table has in-frame clones only and misses some. The sample holds about 1.5 million clones; under 99% are singletons and the top ten take roughly 0.45%. CDR1 is SQVTM, CDR2 ANQGSEA, per germline. The CDR3 has 14 amino acids. V lost 5 bases and J 1 base, leaving 13 bases between the germline ends. This clonotype originated in a man younger than 40 in good health. The source material was naive CD4+ T cells sorted from blood. Stated subset: CD45RA+ positively selected. The chain employs TRBV29-1 and TRBJ2-3; possibly TRBD1 or TRBD2 for D (5 bases each). The CDR3 protein is CSVIGTQGTDTQYF. Written as DNA, the CDR3 is TGCAGCGTTATAGGGACCCAGGGCACAGATACGCAGTATTTT.